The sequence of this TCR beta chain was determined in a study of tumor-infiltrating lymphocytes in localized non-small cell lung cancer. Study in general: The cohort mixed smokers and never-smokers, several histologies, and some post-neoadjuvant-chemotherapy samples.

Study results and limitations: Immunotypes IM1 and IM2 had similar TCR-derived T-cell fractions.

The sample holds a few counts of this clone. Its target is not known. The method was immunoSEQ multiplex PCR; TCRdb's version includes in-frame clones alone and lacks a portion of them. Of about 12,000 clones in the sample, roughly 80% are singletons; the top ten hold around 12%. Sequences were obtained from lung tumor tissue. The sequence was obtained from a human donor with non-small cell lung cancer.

The chain's CDR3 is CASSLESATVSSYGYTF. The DNA of the CDR3 is TGTGCCAGCAGCTTAGAATCCGCCACGGTGTCCTCCTATGGCTACACCTTC. V usage is TRBV7-6 and J usage is TRBJ1-2; D uncertain. Trimming shortened V by 1 base and J by 4 bases, and 19 bases separated the two germline ends. Looked up from germline, CDR1 is SGHVS and CDR2 is FNYEAQ. The CDR3 has 17 amino acids. Drawing the rest from reference TRBV7-6 and TRBJ1-2, the complete variable domain is GAGVSQSPRYKVTKRGQDVALRCDPISGHVSLYWYRQALGQGPEFLTYFNYEAQQDKSGLPNDRFSAERPEGSISTLTIQRTEQRDSAMYRCASSLESATVSSYGYTFGSGTRLTVV.